These 30 T cell receptor beta chains came from one sample sequenced in a study of T cells after yellow fever vaccination. MiXCR, applied by TCRdb to the 5' RACE reads, yields one record per CDR3 protein. The sample has around 150,000 distinct CDR3 sequences, 6% to 7.5% seen once. The material was CD4+ T cells sorted from PBMCs, obtained roughly 5 days after the first yellow fever vaccination. The receptors originated from a man younger than 35 who received the YFV17D yellow fever vaccine.

Regarding this clonotype: This may arise from a read error, as a much more abundant clone is one base away. The J gene is TRBJ2-3, the V gene TRBV4-1; D not certain. Germline CDR1 and CDR2: MGHRA and YSYEKL. This CDR3 is built from 13 residues. The germline V and J ends were trimmed by 0 bases and 11 bases, with 12 bases remaining between them. The CDR3 is CASSQESLPMQYF. The CDR3 coding sequence is TGCGCCAGCAGCCAAGAATCCCTCCCTATGCAGTATTTT.

This clonotype was observed a few times. The chain recombines TRBV5-6 with TRBJ2-7; unclear D gene. This CDR3 contains 11 residues. The germline V and J ends were trimmed by 0 bases and 6 bases, with 4 bases remaining between them. The germline V gene has CDR1 SGHDT and CDR2 YYEEEE. The CDR3 loop reads CASSLALEQYF. For the CDR3, the DNA is TGTGCCAGCAGCTTGGCTCTCGAGCAGTACTTC.

The gene calls are TRBV4-3 and TRBJ2-5, with 11 bases fitting TRBD2. Losses at the gene ends were 0 bases for V and 2 bases for J; bases not matched to a gene: 8. Germline V gives CDR1 LGHNA, CDR2 YSLEER. The CDR3 is 18 amino acids. The CDR3 nucleotides are TGCGCCAGCAGCCAAGATATAGCGGGGGGGATTCTACAAGAGACCCAGTACTTC. It is translated as CASSQDIAGGILQETQYF.

This clonotype was seen repeatedly, ten times or more. The V and J genes are TRBV7-8 and TRBJ2-7; D is perhaps TRBD2 (6 bases). Per germline, CDR1 SGHVS and CDR2 FQNEAQ. CDR3 length: 15 residues. The V and J ends lost 5 bases and 3 bases respectively, with 17 bases between them. CDR3 sequence (DNA): TGTGCCAGCAGCCCTGGGGTAGCGGAGAGCTACGAGCAGTACTTC. It is translated as CASSPGVAESYEQYF.

This clonotype was seen more than once but under ten times. The gene calls are TRBV3-1 and TRBJ2-1; TRBD2 aligns across 8 bases. From germline, CDR1 is LGHDT and CDR2 YNNKEL (reference sequence). Trimming removed 4 bases from V and 10 bases from J; junction bases left unmatched: 9. This CDR3 is built from 14 residues. CDR3 protein: CASSLGPAGGEQFF. CDR3 nucleotide sequence: TGTGCCAGCAGCCTCGGGCCCGCGGGGGGCGAGCAGTTCTTC.

As concerns this clonotype: This may stem from a read error, because a much larger clone lies one nucleotide away. The chain carries TRBV11-2 and TRBJ1-1, with TRBD1 matching over 7 bases. The CDR3 is 14 residues long. V lost 3 bases and J lost 5; bases outside the gene matches: 6. Germline lookup yields CDR1 SGHAT and CDR2 FQNNGV. The CDR3 region is CASSFDRVETEAFF. In DNA form, the CDR3 reads TGTGCCAGCAGCTTCGACAGGGTGGAGACTGAAGCTTTCTTT.

The sample holds many counts of this clonotype. This chain joins TRBV11-1 and TRBJ2-5; either TRBD1 or TRBD2 may fit D (5 bases each). The CDR3 runs 14 residues. CDR1 SGHAT and CDR2 FQDESV come from the germline V gene (reference sequence). V lost 5 bases, J lost 2 bases, and 12 bases lay in between. DNA for the CDR3: TGTGCCAGCAGCGGGGGACCACTACAAGAGACCCAGTACTTC. Protein: CASSGGPLQETQYF.

This clonotype has a count of ten or more. This chain links TRBV15 with TRBJ1-2, with D tentatively TRBD1 (5 bases). The CDR3 is 15 residues long. Trimming removed 4 bases at V and 2 bases at J, with 14 bases between. Germline V gene sequence: CDR1 LNHNV, CDR2 YYDKDF (reference sequence). CDR3 sequence reads: CATSTQGEANYGYTF. In nucleotides, the CDR3 is TGTGCCACCAGCACTCAGGGAGAGGCAAACTATGGCTACACCTTC.

In regard to this clonotype: An end of the junction does not agree with germline; a read error may underlie this. This sequence joins TRBV6-2 or TRBV6-3 and TRBJ1-2; D is uncertain. The CDR3 has 11 residues. In germline, CDR1 is MNHEY, CDR2 SVGEGT. This CDR3 is CASRATGSPIF. The DNA of the CDR3 is TGTGCCAGCAGAGCCACGGGCAGTCCTATCTTC.

This clonotype was seen a few times. The chain combines TRBV4-3 with TRBJ2-3; 12 bases are a match to TRBD2. Unmatched junction bases numbered 10, after V lost 4 bases and J lost 5 bases. Looked up from germline, CDR1 is LGHNA and CDR2 is YSLEER. The CDR3 is 17 residues long. CDR3 protein: CASSRVTGLAGLDTQYF. CDR3 DNA: TGCGCCAGCAGCCGAGTTACCGGACTAGCGGGGTTAGATACGCAGTATTTT.

This clonotype appeared many times. The CDR3 bases are TGTGCCAGCGAGACTAACAGGGGAGAGACCCAGTACTTC. Protein: CASETNRGETQYF. The V call is TRBV12-3 or TRBV12-4, the J call TRBJ2-5, with TRBD1 matching over 7 bases. This CDR3 spans 13 amino acids. J lost 4 bases, V lost 8 bases, and 7 bases had no gene match.

This clonotype was counted ten times or more. The chain recombines TRBV12-3 or TRBV12-4 with TRBJ2-7; D call uncertain. V lost 5 bases and J 1 base, leaving 9 bases between the germline ends. The CDR3 is 13 residues long. This CDR3 reads CASSVWGSYEQYF. CDR3 in DNA: TGTGCCAGCAGTGTCTGGGGTTCCTACGAGCAGTACTTC.

This clonotype has at least ten counts. The rearrangement joins TRBV10-3 to TRBJ1-5; weak D call: TRBD1 (6 bases). The germline CDR1 and CDR2 sequences are ENHRY and SYGVKD. The CDR3 sequence is 13 residues long. The V and J ends lost 6 bases and 1 base respectively, with 7 bases between them. CDR3 in DNA: TGTGCCATCAGACAGGGAAGCAATCAGCCCCAGCATTTT. Amino acids: CAIRQGSNQPQHF.

V is TRBV15 and J is TRBJ2-5; possible D gene TRBD2, 6 bases. The CDR3 is made up of 14 amino acids. The germline CDR1 and CDR2 sequences are LNHNV and YYDKDF (reference sequence). V lost 1 base to trimming and J lost 0 bases, with 6 bases between them. CDR3 coding DNA: TGTGCCACCAGCAGAGGGGGGGACCAAGAGACCCAGTACTTC. Amino acid sequence: CATSRGGDQETQYF.

The genes are TRBV6-5 and TRBJ1-4, with unresolved D. V was cut by 7 bases and J by 8 bases, with 17 bases left in between. The CDR3 extends over 14 amino acids. Germline V gene lookup returns CDR1 MNHEY and CDR2 SVGAGI. This chain's CDR3 is CASNLGAGEEKLFF. The DNA for the CDR3 is TGTGCCAGCAACTTAGGAGCAGGCGAAGAAAAACTGTTTTTT.

This clonotype was seen a handful of times. The chain links TRBV20-1 to TRBJ2-1; D possibly corresponds to TRBD1 (6 bases). Trimming took off 3 bases at V and 7 bases at J, with 10 bases between the two ends. From germline, CDR1 is DFQATT and CDR2 SNEGSKA (reference sequence). The CDR3 extends over 12 amino acids. The CDR3 nucleotides are TGCAGTGCTAGGGGGGCAGGGAATGAGCAGTTCTTC. Translated: CSARGAGNEQFF.

This clonotype occurred many times. The J gene is TRBJ2-5, the V gene TRBV20-1; D unresolved. V dropped 0 bases and J dropped 2 bases, with 1 base sitting between them. CDR1 and CDR2 (germline): DFQATT, SNEGSKA (reference sequence). This CDR3 is 11 amino acids long. DNA for the CDR3: TGCAGTGCTAGAGATCAAGAGACCCAGTACTTC. It translates to CSARDQETQYF.

The chain recombines TRBV19 with TRBJ1-6; D is undetermined. The CDR3 has 15 residues. V was clipped by 7 bases and J by 0 bases, with 10 bases between them. Germline V gives CDR1 LNHDA, CDR2 SQIVND (reference sequence). CDR3 protein: CASTPDRSYNSPLHF. CDR3 nucleotide sequence: TGTGCCAGTACCCCGGATCGCTCCTATAATTCACCCCTCCACTTT.

V and J are TRBV10-3 and TRBJ1-2; perhaps TRBD1 as D (6 bases). The CDR3 totals 15 residues. Per the germline V gene, CDR1 is ENHRY and CDR2 is SYGVKD. Trimming cost V 3 bases and J 2 bases, with 13 bases left between them. The CDR3 DNA follows: TGTGCCATCAGTGACTTGGGGGCAGTGAACTATGGCTACACCTTC. This gives the protein CAISDLGAVNYGYTF.

This clonotype was picked up many times. The chain is built from TRBV5-1 and TRBJ2-3; D not resolved. V lost 0 bases, J lost 6 bases, and 5 bases lay in between. CDR3 length: 12 residues. Germline assignment: CDR1 SGHRS and CDR2 YFSETQ. The CDR3 sequence: CASSLDRDTQYF. The CDR3 DNA reads TGCGCCAGCAGCTTGGATAGGGATACGCAGTATTTT.

This clonotype was seen at least ten times. The chain carries TRBV5-6 and TRBJ2-7, with a weak D call TRBD2 (5 bases). V was cut by 0 bases and J by 4 bases, with 20 bases left in between. Germline V gene sequence: CDR1 SGHDT, CDR2 YYEEEE. The CDR3 contains 17 residues. DNA for the CDR3: TGTGCCAGCAGCTTGGTCGGGCAGCTCTTGGGGAGATACGAGCAGTACTTC. It translates to CASSLVGQLLGRYEQYF.

This clonotype appeared a few times. The chain combines TRBV6-5 with TRBJ1-1, with a tentative D call TRBD1 (6 bases). V was shortened by 1 base and J by 0 bases, with 15 bases between the two germline ends. The CDR3 extends over 17 amino acids. Germline CDR1 and CDR2: MNHEY and SVGAGI. The DNA of the CDR3 is TGTGCCAGCAGTTACTATATGGGGGCGGGGATGAACACTGAAGCTTTCTTT. Its protein is CASSYYMGAGMNTEAFF.

This clonotype was counted many times. The chain employs TRBV5-8 and TRBJ1-1; maybe TRBD1 (6 bases). Germline values: CDR1 SGHTS, CDR2 YDEGEE. V shed 2 bases and J shed 5 bases, with 10 bases lying between them. The CDR3 runs to 13 residues. The CDR3 region is CASSFRGGTEAFF. The CDR3 DNA reads as TGTGCCAGCAGCTTCAGGGGTGGGACTGAAGCTTTCTTT.

This chain links TRBV19 with TRBJ1-5; 7 bases line up with TRBD1. Germline lookup yields CDR1 LNHDA and CDR2 SQIVND (reference sequence). With 1 base clipped from V and 6 bases from J, the junction kept 6 bases outside the gene matches. The CDR3 is 15 amino acids. CDR3 nucleotides: TGTGCCAGTAGTATAGTCCAGGGGGTGGGTCAGCCCCAGCATTTT. Translation: CASSIVQGVGQPQHF.

The gene calls are TRBV5-1 and TRBJ2-5; possibly TRBD1 or TRBD2 for D (6 bases each). In germline, CDR1 is SGHRS, CDR2 YFSETQ. The CDR3 runs 15 residues. V was clipped by 3 bases and J by 1 base, with 13 bases between them. As DNA, the CDR3 is TGCGCCAGCAGCTGGGGGGCAGCGAGCCAAGAGACCCAGTACTTC. Amino acid sequence: CASSWGAASQETQYF.

The chain employs TRBV6-6 and TRBJ1-4, with D unclear. Trimming removed 7 bases at V and 6 bases at J, with 9 bases between. The V gene's germline CDR1 is MNHNY and CDR2 SVGAGI (reference sequence). This CDR3 is 12 amino acids long. For the CDR3, the DNA is TGTGCCAGCACTCAGGACGATGAAAAACTGTTTTTT. Translating gives CASTQDDEKLFF.

This chain joins TRBV5-1 and TRBJ1-1; possible D gene TRBD1, 5 bases. Germline-derived CDR1 and CDR2 are SGHRS and YFSETQ. The CDR3 extends over 13 amino acids. V was trimmed by 4 bases and J by 2 bases, leaving 9 bases between them. The chain's CDR3 is CASSRDGNTEAFF. The CDR3 DNA follows: TGCGCCAGCAGCCGGGACGGTAACACTGAAGCTTTCTTT. Looking up the rest from reference TRBV5-1 and TRBJ1-1 gives the full variable domain: KAGVTQTPRYLIKTRGQQVTLSCSPISGHRSVSWYQQTPGQGLQFLFEYFSETQRNKGNFPGRFSGRQFSNSRSEMNVSTLELGDSALYLCASSRDGNTEAFFGQGTRLTVV.

This chain uses TRBV19 with TRBJ2-7, with a tentative D call TRBD1 (6 bases). This CDR3 is 14 amino acids long. Germline CDR1 LNHDA, CDR2 SQIVND (reference sequence). V lost 5 bases and J lost 3, with 14 bases in between. The CDR3 spells CASSRDTLLYEQYF. CDR3 DNA: TGTGCCAGTAGTCGGGACACCTTACTCTACGAGCAGTACTTC.

This clonotype was counted a few times. The V call is TRBV18, the J call TRBJ2-1; 8 bases are shared with TRBD1. V was clipped by 4 bases and J by 7 bases; unmatched bases: 12. Per the germline V gene, CDR1 is KGHSH and CDR2 is LQKENI. This CDR3 contains 16 residues. CDR3 in DNA: TGTGCCAGCTCACGAAGGACAGGGAGGTATTGGAATGAGCAGTTCTTC. Its translation is CASSRRTGRYWNEQFF.

This chain links TRBV20-1 with TRBJ1-5; TRBD1 matches at 10 bases. Germline V gives CDR1 DFQATT, CDR2 SNEGSKA (reference sequence). The length of the CDR3 is 17 residues. The trim removed 1 base at V and 2 bases at J, leaving 8 bases unmatched. The CDR3 DNA reads as TGCAGTGCTAGAGGGACAGGGGGTTGGGGTGGCAATCAGCCCCAGCATTTT. It specifies CSARGTGGWGGNQPQHF.